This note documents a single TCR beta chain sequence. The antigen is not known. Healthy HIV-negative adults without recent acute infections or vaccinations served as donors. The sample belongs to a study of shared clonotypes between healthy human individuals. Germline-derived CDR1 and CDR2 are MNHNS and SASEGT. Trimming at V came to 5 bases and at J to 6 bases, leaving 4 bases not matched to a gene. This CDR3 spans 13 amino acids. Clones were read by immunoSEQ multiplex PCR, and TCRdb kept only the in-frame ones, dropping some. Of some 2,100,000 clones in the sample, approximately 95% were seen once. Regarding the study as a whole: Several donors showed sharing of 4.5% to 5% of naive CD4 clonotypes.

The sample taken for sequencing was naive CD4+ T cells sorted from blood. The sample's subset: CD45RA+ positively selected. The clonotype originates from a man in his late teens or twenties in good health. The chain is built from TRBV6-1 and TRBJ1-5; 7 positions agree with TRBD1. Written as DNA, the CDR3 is TGTGCCAGCAGTACACAGGGGCCTCAGCCCCAGCATTTT. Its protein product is CASSTQGPQPQHF.